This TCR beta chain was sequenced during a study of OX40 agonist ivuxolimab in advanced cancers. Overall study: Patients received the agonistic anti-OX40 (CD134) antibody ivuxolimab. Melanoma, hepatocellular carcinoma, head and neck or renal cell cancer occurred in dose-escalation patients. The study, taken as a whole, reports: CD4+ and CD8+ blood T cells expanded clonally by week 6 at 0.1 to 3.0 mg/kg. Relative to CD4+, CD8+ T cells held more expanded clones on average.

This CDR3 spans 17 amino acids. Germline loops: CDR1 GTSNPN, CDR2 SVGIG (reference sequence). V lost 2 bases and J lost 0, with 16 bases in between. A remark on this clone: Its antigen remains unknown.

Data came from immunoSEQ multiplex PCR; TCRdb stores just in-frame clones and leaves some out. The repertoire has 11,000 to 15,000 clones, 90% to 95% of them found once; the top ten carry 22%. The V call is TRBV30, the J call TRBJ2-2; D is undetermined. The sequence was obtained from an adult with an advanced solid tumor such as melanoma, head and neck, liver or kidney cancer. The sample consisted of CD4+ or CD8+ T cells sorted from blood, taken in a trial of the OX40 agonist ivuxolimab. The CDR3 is CAWSPGLPLANTGELFF. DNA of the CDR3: TGTGCCTGGAGTCCTGGGTTGCCACTCGCGAACACCGGGGAGCTGTTTTTT. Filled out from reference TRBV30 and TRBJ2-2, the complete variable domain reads SQTIHQWPATLVQPVGSPLSLECTVEGTSNPNLYWYRQAAGRGLQLLFYSVGIGQISSEVPQNLSASRPQDRQFILSSKKLLLSDSGFYLCAWSPGLPLANTGELFFGEGSRLTVL.